Shown below are 14 T cell receptor beta chains from a single sample sequenced in a study of T cells in Graves' hyperthyroidism and ophthalmopathy. TCR beta CDR3 region amplification was performed from RNA transcripts. An initial round of RT-PCR targeting the TCR CDR3 relied on the HTBI primer set. TCRdb itself ran the multiplex PCR reads through MiXCR, one entry per CDR3 protein. Here the sample spans 530,000 or so distinct CDR3 sequences, roughly 25% being singletons. The sample comprised blood. The receptors stem from a woman in her twenties or thirties with Graves' ophthalmopathy.

This clonotype was detected only a few times. The V call is TRBV6-1, the J call TRBJ1-2; D is perhaps TRBD1 (5 bases). The V gene's germline CDR1 is MNHNS and CDR2 SASEGT. This CDR3 is built from 17 residues. Trimming took 2 bases from V and 0 from J, leaving 16 bases between them. The CDR3: CASSEWGYQDPNYGYTF. For the CDR3, the DNA is TGTGCCAGCAGTGAATGGGGCTACCAGGACCCTAACTATGGCTACACCTTC.

This clonotype has a count of ten or more. The V and J genes are TRBV2 and TRBJ1-2; D unclear. V was shortened by 5 bases and J by 6 bases, with 16 bases between the two germline ends. Looked up from germline, CDR1 is SNHLY and CDR2 is FYNNEI. There are 14 residues in the CDR3. DNA of the CDR3: TGTGCCAGCAGTCGAAGGGAAGGAACTCATGGCTACACCTTC. Amino acid sequence: CASSRREGTHGYTF.

This clonotype occurred once. The CDR3 region is CASSWISGRAYEQYF. For the CDR3, the DNA is TGTGCCAGCAGCTGGATTAGCGGGAGGGCCTACGAGCAGTACTTC. This rearrangement joins TRBV7-2 to TRBJ2-7; 11 bases are shared with TRBD2. Germline trimming cut 4 bases from V and 2 bases from J; bases unmatched to any gene: 4. The CDR3 length is 15 residues. From germline, CDR1 is SGHTA and CDR2 FQGNSA.

Ten or more counts support this clonotype. V usage is TRBV28 and J usage is TRBJ1-1, with D uncertain. Trimming left V 4 bases short and J 1 base short, with 16 bases between. The length of the CDR3 is 16 residues. Germline values: CDR1 MDHEN, CDR2 SYDVKM. The CDR3 DNA sequence: TGTGCCAGCAGTTACTCCTACATGGAGGGGAACACTGAAGCTTTCTTT. Protein sequence: CASSYSYMEGNTEAFF.

This clonotype was seen repeatedly, ten times or more. This rearrangement joins TRBV7-2 to TRBJ1-3; no clear D gene. There are 14 residues in the CDR3. Germline CDR1 SGHTA, CDR2 FQGNSA. V lost 1 base and J lost 0, with 4 bases in between. The CDR3 sequence is CASSLVLSGNTIYF. The CDR3 DNA follows: TGTGCCAGCAGCTTAGTTCTCTCTGGAAACACCATATATTTT. Filled out from reference TRBV7-2 and TRBJ1-3, the complete variable domain reads GAGVSQSPSNKVTEKGKDVELRCDPISGHTALYWYRQSLGQGLEFLIYFQGNSAPDKSGLPSDRFSAERTGGSVSTLTIQRTQQEDSAVYLCASSLVLSGNTIYFGEGSWLTVV.

In its sample, this clonotype was seen many times. The gene calls are TRBV4-3 and TRBJ1-2; the match to TRBD1 covers 8 bases. J gave up 1 base and V 3 bases, and 4 bases lay outside the gene matches. This CDR3 is built from 15 residues. CDR1 and CDR2 from the germline V gene are LGHNA and YSLEER. In DNA form, the CDR3 reads TGCGCCAGCAGCCAGAGGACAGGGTTTAACTATGGCTACACCTTC. The encoded protein is CASSQRTGFNYGYTF.

This clonotype was seen more than once but under ten times. This chain uses TRBV30 with TRBJ2-7; the match to TRBD1 covers 7 bases. The ends lost 3 bases at V and 2 bases at J; junction bases unmatched: 13. Germline values: CDR1 GTSNPN, CDR2 SVGIG (reference sequence). This CDR3 comprises 16 residues. The DNA of the CDR3 is TGTGCCTGGAGAGACCTCAGGACAGGTAGGACCTACGAGCAGTACTTC. Its protein product is CAWRDLRTGRTYEQYF. The complete variable domain, with remaining parts taken from reference TRBV30 and TRBJ2-7, reads SQTIHQWPATLVQPVGSPLSLECTVEGTSNPNLYWYRQAAGRGLQLLFYSVGIGQISSEVPQNLSASRPQDRQFILSSKKLLLSDSGFYLCAWRDLRTGRTYEQYFGPGTRLTVT.

The sample holds a few counts of this clonotype. V gene TRBV12-3 or TRBV12-4 combines with J gene TRBJ2-7, with 9 bases that match TRBD2. Losses at the gene ends were 6 bases for V and 4 bases for J; bases not matched to a gene: 13. The CDR3 loop spans 16 amino acids. CDR3 residues: CASRPAAGTSRYEQYF. The CDR3, as DNA: TGTGCCAGCAGACCTGCCGCCGGGACTAGCCGTTACGAGCAGTACTTC.

This clonotype was counted at least ten times. This sequence joins TRBV6-1 and TRBJ1-2; maybe TRBD1 (5 bases). The CDR3 covers 14 residues. CDR1 and CDR2 (germline): MNHNS, SASEGT. V gave up 6 bases and J gave up 1 base, with 12 bases separating them. CDR3 sequence: CASRAGQNNYGYTF. CDR3 coding DNA: TGTGCCAGCAGGGCAGGGCAAAATAACTATGGCTACACCTTC.

This clonotype was seen many times. CDR3 DNA: TGTGCCAGTAGTATGGATCGTGGGAGCACTGAAGCTTTCTTT. Protein product: CASSMDRGSTEAFF. The J gene is TRBJ1-1, the V gene TRBV19; D gene ambiguous. The CDR3 covers 14 residues. Germline V gene sequence: CDR1 LNHDA, CDR2 SQIVND (reference sequence). V dropped 3 bases and J dropped 4 bases, with 12 bases sitting between them.

Ten or more counts support this clonotype. The chain links TRBV19 to TRBJ1-5, with D uncertain. V was cut by 0 bases and J by 0 bases, with 6 bases left in between. Germline V CDR1 and CDR2: LNHDA, SQIVND (reference sequence). The CDR3 is made up of 15 amino acids. CDR3 region: CASSIEGISNQPQHF. DNA for the CDR3: TGTGCCAGTAGTATAGAAGGGATTAGCAATCAGCCCCAGCATTTT.

This chain connects TRBV6-1 to TRBJ2-5; D is possibly TRBD1 (5 bases). Per germline, CDR1 MNHNS and CDR2 SASEGT. V lost 5 bases to trimming and J lost 5 bases, with 12 bases between them. The CDR3 length is 13 residues. The CDR3 sequence: CASSPGFGETQYF. The CDR3 DNA is TGTGCCAGCAGTCCAGGGTTTGGCGAGACCCAGTACTTC.

The sample holds a few counts of this clonotype. At one boundary the junction diverges from the germline segment, which might be a read error. The CDR3 sequence is CASRLEVSGNTIYF. In DNA form, the CDR3 reads TGTGCTAGTCGTTTGGAGGTCTCTGGAAACACCATATATTTT. V is TRBV12-5 and J is TRBJ1-3; D not resolved. Germline V gene lookup returns CDR1 LGHNT and CDR2 FRNRAP. This CDR3 has 14 residues.

This clonotype came up a few times. A much larger clone lies a single base off, so this may be a read error. The chain joins TRBV11-1 to TRBJ2-2, with a tentative D call TRBD2 (6 bases). In germline, CDR1 is SGHAT, CDR2 FQDESV (reference sequence). This CDR3 region has 17 residues. Trimming shortened V by 1 base and J by 6 bases, and 18 bases separated the two germline ends. CDR3 sequence: CASSLELGGENAGELFF. In nucleotides, the CDR3 is TGTGCCAGCAGCTTAGAGCTCGGCGGGGAAAACGCCGGGGAGCTGTTTTTT.